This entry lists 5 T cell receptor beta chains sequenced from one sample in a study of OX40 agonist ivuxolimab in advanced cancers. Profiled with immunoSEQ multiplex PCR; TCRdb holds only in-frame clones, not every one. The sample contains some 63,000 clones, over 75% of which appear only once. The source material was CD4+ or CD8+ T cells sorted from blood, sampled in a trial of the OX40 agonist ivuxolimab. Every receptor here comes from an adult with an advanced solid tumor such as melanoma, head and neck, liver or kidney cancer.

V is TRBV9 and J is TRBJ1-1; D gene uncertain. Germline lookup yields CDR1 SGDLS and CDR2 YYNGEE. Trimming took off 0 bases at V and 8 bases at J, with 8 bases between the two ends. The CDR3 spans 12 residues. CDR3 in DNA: TGTGCCAGCAGCGTAGGGACGGGAGAAGCTTTCTTT. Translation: CASSVGTGEAFF.

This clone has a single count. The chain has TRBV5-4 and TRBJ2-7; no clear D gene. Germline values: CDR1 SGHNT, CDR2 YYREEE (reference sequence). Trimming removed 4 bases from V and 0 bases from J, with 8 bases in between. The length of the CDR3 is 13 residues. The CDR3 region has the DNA TGTGCCAGCAGCCCCAGGAGCTCCTACGAGCAGTACTTC. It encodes CASSPRSSYEQYF.

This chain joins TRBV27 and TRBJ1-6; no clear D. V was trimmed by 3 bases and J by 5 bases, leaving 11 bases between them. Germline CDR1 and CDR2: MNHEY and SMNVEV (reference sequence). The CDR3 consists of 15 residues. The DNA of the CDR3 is TGTGCCAGCAGTTTTTGGGCCTTGGATAATTCACCCCTCCACTTT. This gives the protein CASSFWALDNSPLHF.

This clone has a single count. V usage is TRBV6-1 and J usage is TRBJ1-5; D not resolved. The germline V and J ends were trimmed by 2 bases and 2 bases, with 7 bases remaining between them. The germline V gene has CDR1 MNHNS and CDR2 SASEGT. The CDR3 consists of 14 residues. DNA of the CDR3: TGTGCCAGCAGTGAAAATCCGGGCAATCAGCCCCAGCATTTT. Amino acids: CASSENPGNQPQHF.

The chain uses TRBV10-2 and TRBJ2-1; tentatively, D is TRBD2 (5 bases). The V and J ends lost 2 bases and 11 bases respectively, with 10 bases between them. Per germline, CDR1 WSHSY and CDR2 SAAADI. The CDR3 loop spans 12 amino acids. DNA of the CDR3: TGCGCCAGCAGTGAGGCGGGTTATCAGCAGTTCTTC. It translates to CASSEAGYQQFF.